This T cell receptor beta chain was sequenced during a study of early T cells in non-severe SARS-CoV-2 infection. General study results and limits: VDJdb matching, biased toward anti-spike CD8 responses, missed private and CD4 specificities.

With V trimmed by 6 bases and J by 4 bases, 6 bases remained unmatched. CDR1 and CDR2 from the germline V gene are MNHEY and SVGEGT. The CDR3 length is 14 residues. TCRdb redid the calling of the 5' RACE reads with MiXCR, one entry per CDR3 protein. The sample holds about 35,000 distinct CDR3 sequences, 4.5% to 7.5% seen once. This clonotype was recorded many times. The antigen is undetermined. This chain uses TRBV6-2 or TRBV6-3 with TRBJ1-1; 9 bases are a match to TRBD1. The sequence was obtained from an adult who was a healthcare worker with PCR-confirmed SARS-CoV-2 infection or an uninfected control (not recorded which). The sample consisted of whole blood. CDR3 loop: CASSPGTGITEAFF. The CDR3 DNA reads as TGTGCCAGCAGCCCTGGGACAGGGATCACTGAAGCTTTCTTT.